This TCR beta chain was identified during a study of shared clonotypes between healthy human individuals. This clone was seen a few times. Genomic DNA for unsorted samples, which was extracted with the QIAamp DNA Blood Mini kit, came from some 84 million PBMCs. This CDR3 contains 16 residues. CDR1 and CDR2 from the germline V gene are LNHDA and SQIVND (reference sequence). Losses at the gene ends were 5 bases for V and 4 bases for J; bases not matched to a gene: 6. An assay was performed, and its level was deep. Assay: immunoSEQ multiplex PCR; the TCRdb copy retains only in-frame clones and omits some. The sample contains about 480,000 clones, about three quarters of which appear only once.

The sample consisted of PBMCs. The sequence was obtained from a woman between 40 and 50 years old in good health. Some clones in this sample may be carry-over from other donors' samples. This chain joins TRBV19 and TRBJ2-2; 11 bases fit TRBD2. The CDR3 region has the DNA TGTGCCAGTAGTGCAACTAGCGGGAGTCTCACCGGGGAGCTGTTTTTT. This translates into CASSATSGSLTGELFF.